One sample yielded the 18 T cell receptor beta chains listed below, sequenced in a study of identical twins. MiXCR, applied by TCRdb to the 5' RACE reads, yields one record per CDR3 protein. Counted here are 700,000 to 950,000 distinct CDR3 sequences, approximately 13% occurring once; the ten biggest clones make up around 1.6%. A further study also used this sample, focusing on yellow fever vaccine responses in identical twins.

Sequencing used PBMCs. Source of these receptors: a woman between 18 and 29 years old in good health.

This clonotype was seen ten or more times. The chain has TRBV5-1 and TRBJ2-7, with D possibly TRBD1 on 6 matching bases. With 4 bases removed from V and 3 bases from J, the gap between germline ends came to 17 bases. Looked up from germline, CDR1 is SGHRS and CDR2 is YFSETQ. The CDR3 is 15 residues long. In DNA form, the CDR3 reads TGCGCCAGCAGCCTCAACCCCGGACAGATCTACGAGCAGTACTTC. Amino acid sequence: CASSLNPGQIYEQYF.

The chain uses TRBV20-1 and TRBJ1-2, with D perhaps matching TRBD1 (5 bases). Germline loops: CDR1 DFQATT, CDR2 SNEGSKA (reference sequence). The CDR3 runs to 13 residues. V shed 5 bases and J shed 1 base, with 11 bases lying between them. The CDR3 coding sequence is TGCAGTGCTGTTCGGCAGGGTAACTATGGCTACACCTTC. Translated, it gives CSAVRQGNYGYTF.

This clonotype was recorded a few times. The chain is built from TRBV20-1 and TRBJ2-3; 7 bases agree with TRBD2. Germline CDR1 DFQATT, CDR2 SNEGSKA (reference sequence). V gave up 0 bases and J gave up 2 bases; unmatched junction bases: 14. The CDR3 runs 18 residues. The CDR3 reads CSARDPYTPSGFTDTQYF. For the CDR3, the DNA is TGCAGTGCTAGAGATCCGTACACGCCTAGCGGTTTCACAGATACGCAGTATTTT.

There are a few counts of this clonotype. The chain links TRBV7-7 to TRBJ2-2; the D is unclear. The CDR3 spans 13 residues. Germline loops: CDR1 SSHAT, CDR2 FNYEAQ (reference sequence). V lost 4 bases and J 11 bases, leaving 14 bases between the germline ends. The chain's CDR3 is CASSSNLGSELFF. In DNA, the CDR3 is TGTGCCAGCAGCTCCAACTTGGGATCAGAGCTGTTTTTT. Complete variable domain (other parts from reference TRBV7-7 and TRBJ2-2): GAGVSQSPRYKVTKRGQDVTLRCDPISSHATLYWYQQALGQGPEFLTYFNYEAQPDKSGLPSDRFSAERPEGSISTLTIQRTEQRDSAMYRCASSSNLGSELFFGEGSRLTVL.

This clonotype was seen only a few times. The rearrangement joins TRBV4-1 to TRBJ2-1; no reliable D call. The CDR3 consists of 16 residues. CDR1 and CDR2 (germline): MGHRA, YSYEKL. V was clipped by 0 bases and J by 0 bases, with 9 bases between them. CDR3 coding DNA: TGCGCCAGCAGCCAAGAGTGGAGAAGCTCCTACAATGAGCAGTTCTTC. It is translated as CASSQEWRSSYNEQFF.

This clonotype appeared many times. The chain employs TRBV5-1 and TRBJ2-1; no definite D call. Germline V gives CDR1 SGHRS, CDR2 YFSETQ. The germline V and J ends were trimmed by 2 bases and 4 bases, with 10 bases remaining between them. This CDR3 has 14 amino acids. The CDR3 is CASSFPDVYNEQFF. CDR3 sequence (DNA): TGCGCCAGCAGCTTCCCGGACGTTTACAATGAGCAGTTCTTC.

This clonotype was found many times. The rearrangement uses TRBV6-1 and TRBJ1-2; possibly TRBD1 for D (5 bases). Germline V gives CDR1 MNHNS, CDR2 SASEGT. CDR3 length: 14 amino acids. V lost 8 bases to trimming and J lost 8 bases, with 21 bases between them. The CDR3 sequence: CASGSRTFNRGYTF. CDR3 in DNA: TGTGCCAGCGGAAGCAGGACATTCAACCGCGGCTACACCTTC.

This clonotype was picked up a small number of times. The V call is TRBV15, the J call TRBJ1-1, with D tentatively TRBD1 (6 bases). Trimming took off 0 bases at V and 4 bases at J, with 15 bases between the two ends. The CDR3 is made up of 16 amino acids. Looked up from germline, CDR1 is LNHNV and CDR2 is YYDKDF (reference sequence). The CDR3, as DNA: TGTGCCACCAGCAGAGAATCACAGGGATCCGGCACTGAAGCTTTCTTT. Translation: CATSRESQGSGTEAFF.

This clonotype was counted between two and nine times. This chain joins TRBV5-1 and TRBJ2-2; tentative D call: TRBD1 (6 bases). Per the germline V gene, CDR1 is SGHRS and CDR2 is YFSETQ. The CDR3 has 13 amino acids. V was shortened by 4 bases and J by 4 bases, with 8 bases between the two germline ends. CDR3 amino acids: CASSKDSTGELFF. Here the CDR3 DNA reads TGCGCCAGCAGCAAGGACAGCACCGGGGAGCTGTTTTTT.

This clonotype appeared a few times. The chain combines TRBV20-1 with TRBJ2-7; TRBD1 might be the D (6 bases). V dropped 5 bases and J dropped 5 bases, with 16 bases sitting between them. CDR3 length equals 13 residues. The V gene's germline CDR1 is DFQATT and CDR2 SNEGSKA (reference sequence). As DNA, the CDR3 is TGCAGTGCTGCCCCCCCAGGGGACCACGAGCAGTACTTC. Translation gives CSAAPPGDHEQYF.

This chain links TRBV12-3 or TRBV12-4 with TRBJ1-3, with a weak D call TRBD1 (5 bases). V lost 6 bases to trimming and J lost 10 bases, with 10 bases between them. The CDR3 totals 11 residues. DNA of the CDR3: TGTGCCAGCAGGACAGAAAGGACCATATATTTT. This translates into CASRTERTIYF.

In this sample, this clonotype turned up a few times. V is TRBV24-1 and J is TRBJ2-5, with TRBD1 matching over 8 bases. In germline, CDR1 is KGHDR, CDR2 SFDVKD. CDR3 length: 16 residues. With 1 base clipped from V and 5 bases from J, the junction kept 8 bases outside the gene matches. Here the CDR3 reads CATSDFRGQGVETQYF. In DNA form, the CDR3 reads TGTGCCACCAGTGATTTTCGAGGACAGGGTGTGGAGACCCAGTACTTC.

J is TRBJ2-5 and V is TRBV20-1; the D is unclear. Germline CDR1 and CDR2: DFQATT and SNEGSKA (reference sequence). The V end was cut by 6 bases, the J end by 5 bases, with 7 bases between. This CDR3 is 10 amino acids long. The CDR3 spells CSAELETQYF. The DNA for the CDR3 is TGCAGTGCGGAGTTGGAGACCCAGTACTTC.

The chain recombines TRBV6-2 or TRBV6-3 with TRBJ2-3; TRBD2 agrees at 9 bases. Germline values: CDR1 MNHEY, CDR2 SVGEGT. V trimming: 5 bases; J trimming: 2 bases; junction bases outside the gene matches: 8. The CDR3 consists of 16 residues. The DNA for the CDR3 is TGTGCCAGCAGTCCACCGAGACTAGCGGCCACAGATACGCAGTATTTT. Amino acids: CASSPPRLAATDTQYF.

This clonotype was recorded at least ten times. This chain links TRBV12-3 or TRBV12-4 with TRBJ1-4; no firm D call. The CDR3 has 14 residues. With 2 bases removed from V and 8 bases from J, the gap between germline ends came to 12 bases. CDR3: CASSLQPVGEKLFF. The CDR3 region has the DNA TGTGCCAGCAGTTTACAACCCGTTGGGGAAAAACTGTTTTTT.

This clonotype has just one count. The gene calls are TRBV7-9 and TRBJ2-5; 9 bases align to TRBD2. The CDR3 covers 17 residues. CDR1 and CDR2 from the germline V gene are SEHNR and FQNEAQ (reference sequence). V dropped 0 bases and J dropped 1; count of bases not matched to a gene: 6. The DNA of the CDR3 is TGTGCCAGCAGCTTAGCGCATGGCGGGGGGGCCCAAGAGACCCAGTACTTC. It encodes CASSLAHGGGAQETQYF.

The gene calls are TRBV7-9 and TRBJ2-1, with D uncertain. This CDR3 region has 12 residues. The V and J ends lost 0 bases and 8 bases respectively, with 5 bases between them. Germline CDR1 is SEHNR and CDR2 is FQNEAQ (reference sequence). CDR3 DNA: TGTGCCAGCAGCTTAGCGCACGATGAGCAGTTCTTC. Translation: CASSLAHDEQFF.

The CDR3: CASSLFSRPLNQPQHF. DNA of the CDR3: TGTGCCAGCAGCTTATTTTCCCGGCCGCTAAATCAGCCCCAGCATTTT. The chain carries TRBV7-8 and TRBJ1-5; no reliable D call. Germline CDR1 reads SGHVS; CDR2 reads FQNEAQ. This CDR3 region has 16 residues. With 2 bases removed from V and 4 bases from J, the gap between germline ends came to 15 bases.